This passage covers 14 T cell receptor beta chains from one sample sequenced in a study of cytomegalovirus exposure and HLA in healthy donors (dated by TCRdb to between 2016 and 2019). To prepare the library, the immunoSEQ multiplex PCR assay was applied. The multiplex PCR relied on a mix of 60 forward primers for TCR Vbeta segments and 13 reverse primers for TCR Jbeta segments. TCRdb provides this immuneACCESS table in a form limited to in-frame rearrangements. Some clones are lacking; in checked studies, under half of them reflect an unresolved V gene, and why the rest are absent is not known. The sample table records roughly 100,000 clones; roughly 13% of these occur just once. More than 15% of the sample is held by the ten biggest clonotypes. The sequenced sample was PBMCs. The source is a middle-aged man in good health and CMV-seropositive.

The chain is built from TRBV19 and TRBJ1-6; 7 bases fit TRBD1. Germline-derived CDR1 and CDR2 are LNHDA and SQIVND (reference sequence). This CDR3 region has 14 residues. Trimming removed 7 bases from V and 6 bases from J; junction bases left unmatched: 6. The CDR3 here is CASTLQGSNSPLHF. The CDR3 bases are TGTGCCAGTACCCTACAGGGGAGTAATTCACCCCTCCACTTT. The whole variable domain, filled in from reference TRBV19 and TRBJ1-6, reads DGGITQSPKYLFRKEGQNVTLSCEQNLNHDAMYWYRQDPGQGLRLIYYSQIVNDFQKGDIAEGYSVSREKKESFPLTVTSAQKNPTAFYLCASTLQGSNSPLHFGNGTRLTVT.

This chain joins TRBV6-5 and TRBJ2-6; D is perhaps TRBD2 (5 bases). From germline, CDR1 is MNHEY and CDR2 SVGAGI. The CDR3 is 14 amino acids. V gave up 8 bases and J gave up 4 bases, with 12 bases separating them. CDR3 nucleotide sequence: TGTGCCAGCCGAAGGCCGGGAGGGGCCAACGTCCTGACTTTC. This translates into CASRRPGGANVLTF.

The chain recombines TRBV14 with TRBJ2-7; 8 positions match TRBD2. This CDR3 has 14 residues. CDR1 and CDR2 from the germline V gene are SGHDN and FVKESK. Losses at the gene ends were 3 bases for V and 1 base for J; bases not matched to a gene: 2. CDR3 bases: TGTGCCAGCAGCCACACTAGCGGATCCTACGAGCAGTACTTC. Translated, it gives CASSHTSGSYEQYF.

This clone has only a few counts. The V call is TRBV20-1, the J call TRBJ2-1; 7 nucleotides agree with TRBD1. V dropped 5 bases and J dropped 8; count of bases not matched to a gene: 3. Per the germline V gene, CDR1 is DFQATT and CDR2 is SNEGSKA (reference sequence). The CDR3 is made up of 11 amino acids. Written as DNA, the CDR3 is TGCAGTGCTTCACAGGGGTATGAGCAGTTCTTC. Translated: CSASQGYEQFF.

The rearrangement joins TRBV4-1 to TRBJ1-5; weak D call: TRBD1 (6 bases). The CDR3 is 15 residues long. The V end lost 4 bases, the J end lost 2 bases, and 12 bases lay between the germline ends. Germline V gives CDR1 MGHRA, CDR2 YSYEKL. In nucleotides, the CDR3 is TGCGCCAGCAGCCCACAGGGAGGGGGCAATCAGCCCCAGCATTTT. Encoded protein: CASSPQGGGNQPQHF.

The chain is built from TRBV9 and TRBJ2-5, with 9 positions matching TRBD1. CDR1 SGDLS and CDR2 YYNGEE come from the germline V gene. This CDR3 has 15 residues. Losses at the gene ends were 2 bases for V and 5 bases for J; bases not matched to a gene: 7. The CDR3 DNA reads TGTGCCAGCAGCGTCACAGGGGGCAGATTGGAGACCCAGTACTTC. Translation: CASSVTGGRLETQYF.

This clone has just a few counts. The chain combines TRBV6-4 with TRBJ2-1; 14 bases fit TRBD2. Germline CDR1 MRHNA, CDR2 SNTAGT. The CDR3 has 14 amino acids. V was pared by 10 bases and J by 9 bases, with 8 bases of the junction left unmatched. The CDR3 DNA reads TGTGCCACCCGGGGACTAGCGGGAGCTCGTGAGCAGTTCTTC. Amino acids: CATRGLAGAREQFF.

The genes are TRBV5-4 and TRBJ2-1; 15 positions agree with TRBD2. Germline loops: CDR1 SGHNT, CDR2 YYREEE (reference sequence). CDR3 length equals 17 residues. Losses at the gene ends were 4 bases for V and 4 bases for J; bases not matched to a gene: 6. CDR3 DNA sequence: TGTGCCAGCAGCCCGGGACTAGCGGGGGGAGGGTACAATGAGCAGTTCTTC. Protein sequence: CASSPGLAGGGYNEQFF.

This clone was seen a few times. The chain combines TRBV4-1 with TRBJ2-1, with 10 nucleotides matching TRBD2. Trimming removed 1 base from V and 0 bases from J; junction bases left unmatched: 0. The length of the CDR3 is 16 residues. From germline, CDR1 is MGHRA and CDR2 YSYEKL. The DNA of the CDR3 is TGCGCCAGCAGCCAAGGGACTAGCGGCTCCTACAATGAGCAGTTCTTC. Translation: CASSQGTSGSYNEQFF.

The chain is built from TRBV6-5 and TRBJ1-3, with D possibly being TRBD1 (6 bases). CDR3 size: 14 residues. Germline loops: CDR1 MNHEY, CDR2 SVGAGI. V lost 7 bases and J 2 bases, leaving 12 bases between the germline ends. In nucleotides, the CDR3 is TGTGCCAGCACTCCAGGGGCAACTGGAAACACCATATATTTT. Residues: CASTPGATGNTIYF.

The V gene is TRBV19, the J gene TRBJ1-5; TRBD1 matches 7 bases. Per the germline V gene, CDR1 is LNHDA and CDR2 is SQIVND (reference sequence). V lost 7 bases, J lost 7 bases, and 10 bases stayed unmatched. The CDR3 sequence is 14 residues long. The CDR3 here is CASTPGQWGQPQHF. The DNA for the CDR3 is TGTGCCAGTACCCCGGGACAGTGGGGCCAGCCCCAGCATTTT. Full variable domain (outside the CDR3, taken from reference TRBV19 and TRBJ1-5): DGGITQSPKYLFRKEGQNVTLSCEQNLNHDAMYWYRQDPGQGLRLIYYSQIVNDFQKGDIAEGYSVSREKKESFPLTVTSAQKNPTAFYLCASTPGQWGQPQHFGDGTRLSIL.

The sample holds a few counts of this clone. V and J are TRBV10-1 and TRBJ2-7, with 9 positions matching TRBD1. CDR3 length equals 14 residues. Trimming took 6 bases from V and 2 from J; bases not matched to a gene: 5. Germline values: CDR1 WNHNN, CDR2 SYGVQD (reference sequence). The CDR3 DNA follows: TGCGCCAGCAGGGCGGGACAGGGACCCTACGAGCAGTACTTC. Translation: CASRAGQGPYEQYF.

CDR3 sequence: CASSRLGEAYNEQFF. DNA of the CDR3: TGTGCCAGCAGCCGCTTGGGGGAGGCCTACAATGAGCAGTTCTTC. This chain joins TRBV7-9 and TRBJ2-1; perhaps TRBD2 as D (6 bases). Trimming shortened V by 5 bases and J by 2 bases, and 13 bases separated the two germline ends. This CDR3 is 15 amino acids long. Germline CDR1 SEHNR, CDR2 FQNEAQ (reference sequence).

The CDR3 reads CASSAGTRDEQFF. DNA of the CDR3: TGCGCCAGCAGCGCCGGGACTAGGGATGAGCAGTTCTTC. The chain carries TRBV5-1 and TRBJ2-1; 8 bases line up with TRBD2. V trimming: 4 bases; J trimming: 8 bases; junction bases outside the gene matches: 5. Germline lookup yields CDR1 SGHRS and CDR2 YFSETQ. CDR3 length equals 13 residues.